Following are 11 T cell receptor beta chains from one sample sequenced in a study of T-cell reconstitution after alpha-beta-depleted transplantation in children. Unique molecular identifiers featured in how the TCRbeta library was prepared. In TCRdb, the PCR reads were re-called with MiXCR into one record per CDR3 protein. The sample has a few hundred thousand distinct CDR3 sequences; 15% to 20% are singletons. The sequencing used PBMCs from the stem cell graft donor, collected from the stem cell graft. Source of these receptors: a human donor who donated a stem cell graft to a child with acute lymphoblastic leukemia.

This clonotype was detected only a few times. V is TRBV4-1 and J is TRBJ2-1; D not certain. V was cut by 1 base and J by 7 bases, with 8 bases left in between. CDR1 is MGHRA, CDR2 YSYEKL, per germline. This CDR3 contains 13 residues. CDR3 sequence (DNA): TGCGCCAGCAGCCAAGGACTCTGGAATGAGCAGTTCTTC. Translating gives CASSQGLWNEQFF.

This sequence joins TRBV4-1 and TRBJ1-1; tentative D call: TRBD1 (6 bases). Trimming took off 1 base at V and 8 bases at J, with 14 bases between the two ends. The CDR3 consists of 14 residues. Germline CDR1 MGHRA, CDR2 YSYEKL. CDR3: CASSQAPTGQEAFF. In DNA form, the CDR3 reads TGCGCCAGCAGCCAAGCCCCGACAGGACAGGAAGCTTTCTTT.

The chain couples TRBV2 to TRBJ1-2, with D perhaps TRBD1 (6 bases). This CDR3 spans 12 amino acids. CDR1 SNHLY and CDR2 FYNNEI come from the germline V gene. V lost 6 bases, J lost 8 bases, and 13 bases lay in between. The CDR3: CASRTGRPGYTF. In nucleotides, the CDR3 is TGTGCCAGCAGGACAGGTCGACCCGGCTACACCTTC.

This clonotype was counted only a few times. The chain joins TRBV15 to TRBJ2-1, with 9 positions matching TRBD1. Losses at the gene ends were 8 bases for V and 6 bases for J; bases not matched to a gene: 8. The CDR3 length is 14 residues. Germline V gene lookup returns CDR1 LNHNV and CDR2 YYDKDF (reference sequence). The CDR3 DNA reads as TGTGCCACCCGAGGATGGGACAGGGCCAATGAGCAGTTCTTC. Translated, it gives CATRGWDRANEQFF. The whole variable domain, remainder taken from reference TRBV15 and TRBJ2-1, is DAMVIQNPRYQVTQFGKPVTLSCSQTLNHNVMYWYQQKSSQAPKLLFHYYDKDFNNEADTPDNFQSRRPNTSFCFLDIRSPGLGDTAMYLCATRGWDRANEQFFGPGTRLTVL.

This chain connects TRBV21-1 to TRBJ1-5; the tabulated D call, TRBD1, remains unverified against the DNA. TRBV21-1 corresponds to a pseudogene. This CDR3 is built from 14 residues. The CDR3 coding sequence is TGTGCCAGCTCGAACAGGAGATACAATCAGCCCCAGCATTTT. It specifies CASSNRRYNQPQHF.

The chain recombines TRBV10-3 with TRBJ2-2, with 9 bases aligning to TRBD2. CDR3 length: 16 amino acids. Germline CDR1 ENHRY, CDR2 SYGVKD. Trimming took 5 bases from V and 5 from J; bases not matched to a gene: 9. Here the CDR3 DNA reads TGTGCCATCAGTCCCATAGCGGGAGCAGGAACCGGGGAGCTGTTTTTT. It is translated as CAISPIAGAGTGELFF.

This clonotype was counted a few times. The J gene is TRBJ2-2, the V gene TRBV20-1; 7 bases agree with TRBD2. The CDR3 contains 13 residues. The trim removed 6 bases at V and 0 bases at J, leaving 1 base unmatched. The germline gives CDR1 DFQATT, CDR2 SNEGSKA (reference sequence). As DNA, the CDR3 is TGCAGTGCCGGGACTACGAACACCGGGGAGCTGTTTTTT. This gives the protein CSAGTTNTGELFF.

The gene calls are TRBV9 and TRBJ1-6; the match to TRBD1 covers 7 bases. Germline-derived CDR1 and CDR2 are SGDLS and YYNGEE. The CDR3 has 17 amino acids. Trimming at V came to 0 bases and at J to 0 bases, leaving 3 bases not matched to a gene. CDR3 DNA: TGTGCCAGCAGCGTAGAGGGGGCGAGCTCCTATAATTCACCCCTCCACTTT. Residues: CASSVEGASSYNSPLHF.

This chain uses TRBV18 with TRBJ2-1; D call uncertain. CDR3 length: 13 residues. The V end lost 3 bases, the J end lost 3 bases, and 6 bases lay between the germline ends. Germline CDR1 reads KGHSH; CDR2 reads LQKENI. The CDR3 loop is CASSPVHYNEQFF. In DNA form, the CDR3 reads TGTGCCAGCTCACCTGTCCACTACAATGAGCAGTTCTTC.

This clonotype was seen a handful of times. V usage is TRBV20-1 and J usage is TRBJ2-3; no clear D. Deletions cut 4 bases from V and 6 bases from J, with 14 bases between. Per the germline V gene, CDR1 is DFQATT and CDR2 is SNEGSKA (reference sequence). CDR3 length: 13 amino acids. In DNA form, the CDR3 reads TGCAGTGCTAACTGGTCGCCCACGGATACGCAGTATTTT. It translates to CSANWSPTDTQYF.

Only a few counts were recorded for this clonotype. The chain employs TRBV20-1 and TRBJ1-2; no reliable D call. The CDR3 spans 12 residues. The V gene lost 2 bases and the J gene lost 4 bases, with 8 bases spanning the gap. Germline CDR1 DFQATT, CDR2 SNEGSKA (reference sequence). The CDR3 sequence: CSARPEPYGYTF. The CDR3 nucleotides are TGCAGTGCTAGACCAGAACCCTATGGCTACACCTTC.